The 27 T cell receptor beta chains reported below all come from one sample, sequenced in a study of blood T cells in healthy people across ages. Together with a sample-barcoded 5' primer, a J-beta primer mix was included in a second PCR lasting roughly 7 to 11 cycles. TCRdb reprocessed the 5' RACE reads via MiXCR and lists one record per CDR3 protein. Here the sample spans about 650,000 distinct CDR3 sequences, around 32% being singletons. The material sequenced was blood. Receptor source: an elderly woman in good health.

CDR3 region: CSARDQEFEQYF. Here the CDR3 DNA reads TGCAGTGCTAGAGATCAGGAGTTTGAGCAGTACTTC. This sequence joins TRBV20-1 and TRBJ2-7; D is uncertain. CDR1 is DFQATT, CDR2 SNEGSKA, per germline (reference sequence). This CDR3 spans 12 amino acids. V was clipped by 0 bases and J by 7 bases, with 10 bases between them.

This clonotype was detected a few times. The V and J genes are TRBV6-5 and TRBJ2-3; 11 positions agree with TRBD2. Germline trimming cut 5 bases from V and 2 bases from J; bases unmatched to any gene: 6. CDR3 size: 16 residues. Germline CDR1 reads MNHEY; CDR2 reads SVGAGI. CDR3 in amino acids: CASSILAGEHTDTQYF. In DNA, the CDR3 is TGTGCCAGCAGTATACTAGCGGGGGAGCACACAGATACGCAGTATTTT.

This clonotype was observed many times. The rearrangement uses TRBV2 and TRBJ1-1, with D unresolved. V was pared by 1 base and J by 1 base, with 4 bases between. The CDR3 has 13 amino acids. Germline CDR1 and CDR2: SNHLY and FYNNEI. The CDR3 nucleotides are TGTGCCAGCAGTGAAGGGGCGAACACTGAAGCTTTCTTT. Translating it yields CASSEGANTEAFF.

This clonotype was counted many times. This chain joins TRBV12-3 or TRBV12-4 and TRBJ2-1; D is possibly TRBD1 (5 bases). The V and J ends lost 5 bases and 4 bases respectively, with 9 bases between them. The length of the CDR3 is 13 residues. The CDR3 nucleotides are TGTGCCAGCAGTGCCACAGGTTACAATGAGCAGTTCTTC. This sequence encodes CASSATGYNEQFF.

With respect to this clonotype: This may arise from a read error, as a much more abundant clone is one base away. The V and J genes are TRBV3-1 and TRBJ2-3, with TRBD2 as a possible D gene (5 bases). The CDR3 loop spans 14 amino acids. The V gene lost 7 bases and the J gene lost 5 bases, with 16 bases spanning the gap. Germline assignment: CDR1 LGHDT and CDR2 YNNKEL (reference sequence). Here the CDR3 DNA reads TGTGCCAGCACCTCGCCGGGATTGGGAGATACGCAGTATTTT. Residues: CASTSPGLGDTQYF.

This clonotype has ten or more counts. For the CDR3, the DNA is TGTGCCAGCACCCAGGGACAGCTCCAAGAGACCCAGTACTTC. It translates to CASTQGQLQETQYF. The V call is TRBV2, the J call TRBJ2-5, with 7 nucleotides matching TRBD1. Germline CDR1 and CDR2: SNHLY and FYNNEI. The CDR3 runs to 14 residues. With V trimmed by 7 bases and J by 1 base, 6 bases remained unmatched.

About this clonotype: This may arise from a read error, as a much more abundant clone is one base away. This rearrangement joins TRBV5-1 to TRBJ2-7, with D possibly being TRBD1 (6 bases). V was pared by 4 bases and J by 7 bases, with 21 bases between. The CDR3 has 15 amino acids. From germline, CDR1 is SGHRS and CDR2 YFSETQ. CDR3 protein: CASSPSQGLTNEQYF. DNA of the CDR3: TGCGCCAGCAGCCCGAGCCAGGGGTTAACGAATGAGCAGTACTTC. Full variable domain (outside the CDR3, taken from reference TRBV5-1 and TRBJ2-7): KAGVTQTPRYLIKTRGQQVTLSCSPISGHRSVSWYQQTPGQGLQFLFEYFSETQRNKGNFPGRFSGRQFSNSRSEMNVSTLELGDSALYLCASSPSQGLTNEQYFGPGTRLTVT.

Worth noting for this clonotype: A much larger clonotype is one base distant, so this may be a read error. V is TRBV5-5 and J is TRBJ2-3, with no clear D. Germline V gene lookup returns CDR1 SGHKS and CDR2 YYEKEE (reference sequence). This CDR3 has 14 residues. The CDR3 sequence is CTSSRSLQTDTQYF. The CDR3 region has the DNA TGTACCAGCAGTAGATCCTTACAAACAGATACGCAGTATTTT.

J is TRBJ1-3 and V is TRBV5-1; 7 bases line up with TRBD1. The length of the CDR3 is 17 residues. The trim removed 2 bases at V and 0 bases at J, leaving 8 bases unmatched. Germline CDR1 SGHRS, CDR2 YFSETQ. CDR3 nucleotide sequence: TGCGCCAGCAGCTTCACCGGGGGACAGAACTCTGGAAACACCATATATTTT. Encoded protein: CASSFTGGQNSGNTIYF.

At least ten counts were recorded for this clonotype. The chain combines TRBV11-3 with TRBJ2-3; the D is unclear. The CDR3 sequence is 13 residues long. Trimming cost V 5 bases and J 6 bases, with 12 bases left between them. Germline V lookup: CDR1 SGHNT, CDR2 YENEEA. DNA of the CDR3: TGTGCCAGCAGCCTGACCCGAGCGGATACGCAGTATTTT. Translating it yields CASSLTRADTQYF.

This clonotype has ten or more counts. The chain has TRBV5-4 and TRBJ2-5, with no clear D. Per germline, CDR1 SGHNT and CDR2 YYREEE (reference sequence). The V and J ends lost 1 base and 2 bases respectively, with 6 bases between them. CDR3 size: 13 residues. CDR3 protein: CASSLTYQETQYF. The DNA of the CDR3 is TGTGCCAGCAGCTTGACTTATCAAGAGACCCAGTACTTC.

This clonotype has ten or more counts. The chain is built from TRBV20-1 and TRBJ2-1; 14 nucleotides agree with TRBD2. Unmatched junction bases numbered 11, after V lost 6 bases and J lost 10 bases. Looked up from germline, CDR1 is DFQATT and CDR2 is SNEGSKA (reference sequence). This CDR3 region has 15 residues. This CDR3 reads CSAEGGLAGVGEQFF. DNA for the CDR3: TGCAGTGCGGAAGGGGGACTAGCGGGGGTGGGCGAGCAGTTCTTC.

This clonotype was seen more than once but under ten times. A much larger clonotype is one base distant, so this may be a read error. CDR3 in amino acids: CSAGPQGTNSPPHF. CDR3 nucleotide sequence: TGCAGTGCTGGTCCACAGGGGACGAATTCACCCCCCCACTTT. The J gene is TRBJ1-6, the V gene TRBV20-1; 7 nucleotides line up with TRBD1. Looked up from germline, CDR1 is DFQATT and CDR2 is SNEGSKA (reference sequence). The CDR3 has 14 residues.

This clonotype was found many times. The J gene is TRBJ2-3, the V gene TRBV10-3; possible D gene TRBD1, 5 bases. Trimming shortened V by 7 bases and J by 0 bases, and 8 bases separated the two germline ends. The germline V gene has CDR1 ENHRY and CDR2 SYGVKD. The CDR3 contains 13 residues. The CDR3 loop reads CAITRQSTDTQYF. The DNA for the CDR3 is TGTGCCATCACCCGACAGAGCACAGATACGCAGTATTTT.

The J gene is TRBJ2-5, the V gene TRBV6-4; TRBD2 is a possible D gene (5 bases). The CDR3 has 14 residues. V was clipped by 2 bases and J by 3 bases, with 10 bases between them. Germline CDR1 and CDR2: MRHNA and SNTAGT. DNA of the CDR3: TGTGCCAGCAGTGACATGGGAGCGGAAGAGACCCAGTACTTC. Translated, it gives CASSDMGAEETQYF.

V is TRBV5-1 and J is TRBJ2-3; the match to TRBD2 covers 11 bases. The CDR3 runs to 18 residues. Germline V gives CDR1 SGHRS, CDR2 YFSETQ. The V gene end was trimmed by 4 bases and the J gene end by 0 bases; junction bases not matched to a gene: 10. The CDR3 bases are TGCGCCAGCAGCGTTACTAGCGGGGGCCCCCCTAGCACAGATACGCAGTATTTT. Amino acid sequence: CASSVTSGGPPSTDTQYF. Looking up the rest from reference TRBV5-1 and TRBJ2-3 gives the full variable domain: KAGVTQTPRYLIKTRGQQVTLSCSPISGHRSVSWYQQTPGQGLQFLFEYFSETQRNKGNFPGRFSGRQFSNSRSEMNVSTLELGDSALYLCASSVTSGGPPSTDTQYFGPGTRLTVL.

About this clonotype: Possible read error: a much larger clone is one base away. The chain combines TRBV5-8 with TRBJ2-1; 10 bases are a match to TRBD2. This CDR3 is built from 16 residues. Losses at the gene ends were 5 bases for V and 10 bases for J; bases not matched to a gene: 15. Germline V gene sequence: CDR1 SGHTS, CDR2 YDEGEE. The CDR3 coding sequence is TGTGCCAGCAGATTGCGGGGACTAGCGACGTTAAGGGAGCAGTTCTTC. Its protein is CASRLRGLATLREQFF.

The chain carries TRBV30 and TRBJ1-4; D possibly corresponds to TRBD1 (5 bases). V lost 0 bases and J 4 bases, leaving 12 bases between the germline ends. This CDR3 contains 15 residues. Germline CDR1 is GTSNPN and CDR2 is SVGIG (reference sequence). The CDR3 reads CAWSVRGGYNEKLFF. DNA of the CDR3: TGTGCCTGGAGTGTACGGGGGGGATATAATGAAAAACTGTTTTTT.

The chain joins TRBV20-1 to TRBJ2-5; TRBD1 matches 8 bases. This CDR3 comprises 15 residues. CDR1 is DFQATT, CDR2 SNEGSKA, per germline (reference sequence). V dropped 2 bases and J dropped 3; count of bases not matched to a gene: 8. The CDR3 spells CSARQPGGTEETQYF. The CDR3 DNA sequence: TGCAGTGCTAGACAGCCAGGGGGCACCGAAGAGACCCAGTACTTC.

This clonotype has more than one count but fewer than ten. The gene calls are TRBV29-1 and TRBJ1-1, with 7 nucleotides matching TRBD1. The germline V gene has CDR1 SQVTM and CDR2 ANQGSEA. The CDR3 contains 12 residues. V gave up 7 bases and J gave up 5 bases; unmatched junction bases: 7. The chain's CDR3 is CSAKTGWTEAFF. The CDR3 nucleotides are TGCAGCGCCAAGACAGGGTGGACTGAAGCTTTCTTT.

This clonotype was seen more than once but under ten times. The rearrangement joins TRBV7-2 to TRBJ1-5; D not certain. Germline-derived CDR1 and CDR2 are SGHTA and FQGNSA. This CDR3 comprises 13 residues. V dropped 2 bases and J dropped 5 bases, with 7 bases sitting between them. DNA for the CDR3: TGTGCCAGCAGCTTATTTCTGGATCAGCCCCAGCATTTT. Protein: CASSLFLDQPQHF.

This clonotype came up many times. The chain couples TRBV10-3 to TRBJ1-5; no reliable D call. The germline gives CDR1 ENHRY, CDR2 SYGVKD. The CDR3 runs 13 residues. V lost 0 bases and J 10 bases, leaving 10 bases between the germline ends. The CDR3 nucleotides read TGTGCCATCAGTGAGTCAACAACATACCCCCAGCATTTT. Protein: CAISESTTYPQHF.

Many counts were recorded for this clonotype. V is TRBV3-1 and J is TRBJ1-6; D perhaps matches TRBD1 (5 bases). CDR1 is LGHDT, CDR2 YNNKEL, per germline (reference sequence). Trimming stripped 0 bases from V and 7 bases from J, with 16 bases between. The CDR3 is made up of 17 amino acids. Here the CDR3 DNA reads TGTGCCAGCAGCCAAGATGGGGCTGGACGGATCAATTCACCCCTCCACTTT. It specifies CASSQDGAGRINSPLHF.

This clonotype was picked up many times. The chain employs TRBV19 and TRBJ2-4, with 14 positions matching TRBD2. The CDR3 contains 19 residues. Germline V gives CDR1 LNHDA, CDR2 SQIVND (reference sequence). Losses at the gene ends were 6 bases for V and 1 base for J; bases not matched to a gene: 11. The chain's CDR3 is CASRRQGLAGEEAKNIQYF. The CDR3 DNA sequence: TGTGCCAGTAGACGCCAGGGACTAGCGGGGGAGGAGGCCAAAAACATTCAGTACTTC.

This rearrangement joins TRBV20-1 to TRBJ1-1, with TRBD1 as a possible D gene (5 bases). The CDR3 contains 13 residues. Germline values: CDR1 DFQATT, CDR2 SNEGSKA (reference sequence). The V end was cut by 5 bases, the J end by 5 bases, with 15 bases between. CDR3 coding DNA: TGCAGTGCTGTCAATTTGGGGGGTACTGAAGCTTTCTTT. The encoded protein is CSAVNLGGTEAFF.

As concerns this clonotype: A read error is possible here, since a much larger clone lies one base away. The chain links TRBV28 to TRBJ2-3; 13 bases fit TRBD2. The CDR3 covers 16 residues. V lost 10 bases and J lost 6; bases outside the gene matches: 13. The germline CDR1 and CDR2 sequences are MDHEN and SYDVKM. CDR3 protein: CANTEGGLAGRDTQYF. For the CDR3, the DNA is TGTGCCAACACCGAGGGGGGACTAGCGGGGCGTGATACGCAGTATTTT. Drawing the rest from reference TRBV28 and TRBJ2-3, the complete variable domain is DVKVTQSSRYLVKRTGEKVFLECVQDMDHENMFWYRQDPGLGLRLIYFSYDVKMKEKGDIPEGYSVSREKKERFSLILESASTNQTSMYLCANTEGGLAGRDTQYFGPGTRLTVL.

CDR3 loop: CATSSPRTEGQDTQYF. For the CDR3, the DNA is TGTGCCACCAGCAGCCCCCGAACAGAAGGACAAGATACGCAGTATTTT. This chain links TRBV15 with TRBJ2-3, with D maybe TRBD1 (5 bases). CDR3 length: 16 amino acids. Trimming removed 3 bases at V and 5 bases at J, with 18 bases between. The germline CDR1 and CDR2 sequences are LNHNV and YYDKDF (reference sequence).